The 25 T cell receptor beta chains given below trace back to one sample, sequenced in a study of patients and donors after allogeneic stem cell transplantation (dated by TCRdb to 2018 to 2021). Libraries were made using RT-PCR. This sample was sequenced with a NextSeq 550. Starting from the raw public reads, TCRdb applied fastp trimming at Q25, assembled clones with MiXCR and retained in-frame beta chains. Every distinct CDR3 protein forms one entry, paired with its most common genes and DNA. In this sample the table shows about 960,000 distinct CDR3 sequences, about a sixth of which occur a single time. Around 6% of the sample lies in the top ten. The sequenced sample consisted of blood, either unsorted or a sorted T cell fraction (not recorded which). Receptors originate from a human donor who was either an allogeneic HSCT recipient or a stem cell or donor lymphocyte infusion donor (not recorded which). It is not recorded whose cells these are; they may come from a transplant donor.

The gene calls are TRBV11-3 and TRBJ2-7; D is ambiguous. Deletions cut 0 bases from V and 3 bases from J, with 9 bases between. Germline CDR1 SGHNT, CDR2 YENEEA. This CDR3 comprises 14 residues. CDR3 coding DNA: TGTGCCAGCAGCTTAGATCTGGCCGGCTACGAGCAGTACTTC. Residues: CASSLDLAGYEQYF.

This clonotype was recorded at least ten times. The genes are TRBV12-3 or TRBV12-4 and TRBJ1-1, with D unresolved. Trimming cost V 4 bases and J 6 bases, with 15 bases left between them. CDR3 length: 14 amino acids. The CDR3 sequence: CASSSGSTFSEAFF. CDR3 sequence (DNA): TGTGCCAGCAGTTCGGGCAGCACCTTTTCTGAAGCTTTCTTT.

This clonotype was detected only a few times. The chain combines TRBV12-3 or TRBV12-4 with TRBJ1-5; D possibly corresponds to TRBD1 (5 bases). This CDR3 has 14 residues. V was trimmed by 10 bases and J by 6 bases, leaving 19 bases between them. The CDR3 spells CATQRSGAVQPQHF. The DNA for the CDR3 is TGTGCCACCCAGCGTAGCGGGGCGGTTCAGCCCCAGCATTTT.

The rearrangement uses TRBV20-1 and TRBJ2-7, with TRBD2 matching over 9 bases. CDR1 and CDR2 from the germline V gene are DFQATT and SNEGSKA (reference sequence). CDR3 length equals 13 residues. V trimming: 4 bases; J trimming: 5 bases; junction bases outside the gene matches: 6. This chain's CDR3 is CSATAGGPDEQYF. The CDR3 bases are TGCAGTGCTACAGCGGGGGGCCCGGACGAGCAGTACTTC.

This clonotype showed up just a few times. The chain has TRBV12-3 or TRBV12-4 and TRBJ2-6, with D unresolved. The CDR3 has 15 amino acids. V dropped 3 bases and J dropped 2 bases, with 8 bases sitting between them. The CDR3 coding sequence is TGTGCCAGCAGTTTGCAGGTAGCTGGGGCCAACGTCCTGACTTTC. Translating it yields CASSLQVAGANVLTF.

The chain has TRBV10-3 and TRBJ2-3, with D possibly being TRBD2 (5 bases). CDR1 and CDR2 (germline): ENHRY, SYGVKD. The V and J ends lost 4 bases and 0 bases respectively, with 11 bases between them. The CDR3 loop spans 15 amino acids. The CDR3: CAISGTRPSTDTQYF. Written as DNA, the CDR3 is TGTGCCATCAGTGGAACTAGGCCTAGCACAGATACGCAGTATTTT.

This chain connects TRBV29-1 to TRBJ2-7, with D possibly TRBD1 on 6 matching bases. Trimming stripped 4 bases from V and 4 bases from J, with 11 bases between. The V gene's germline CDR1 is SQVTM and CDR2 ANQGSEA. The CDR3 spans 12 residues. The CDR3 spells CSVGTEAYEQYF. The CDR3 DNA follows: TGCAGCGTTGGGACAGAAGCTTACGAGCAGTACTTC.

A note on this clonotype: One end of the junction does not line up with germline, which may come from a read error. This chain connects TRBV6-2 or TRBV6-3 to TRBJ1-2; 7 bases line up with TRBD1. Germline V gene lookup returns CDR1 MNHEY and CDR2 SVGEGT. This CDR3 contains 11 residues. The CDR3 bases are TGTGCCAGCAGCTACACGGGACAGCTCCTTTTC. Residues: CASSYTGQLLF.

V is TRBV20-1 and J is TRBJ2-1; D assignment may be TRBD1 or TRBD2 (6 bases each). CDR1 is DFQATT, CDR2 SNEGSKA, per germline (reference sequence). V lost 6 bases, J lost 0 bases, and 15 bases lay in between. The CDR3 is made up of 15 amino acids. The CDR3 sequence: CSAHLGGSSYNEQFF. CDR3 coding DNA: TGCAGTGCCCACCTAGGGGGGAGCTCCTACAATGAGCAGTTCTTC.

There are a few counts of this clonotype. The chain links TRBV27 to TRBJ2-6; D tentatively reads TRBD1 or TRBD2 (5 bases each). V lost 7 bases and J lost 0, with 16 bases in between. The CDR3 loop spans 17 amino acids. The V gene's germline CDR1 is MNHEY and CDR2 SMNVEV (reference sequence). CDR3 sequence reads: CASMGRDAISGANVLTF. DNA for the CDR3: TGTGCCAGCATGGGTAGGGACGCTATCTCTGGGGCCAACGTCCTGACTTTC.

This chain connects TRBV11-1 to TRBJ2-1; D might be TRBD1 or TRBD2, each matching 6 bases. V gave up 1 base and J gave up 9 bases, with 13 bases separating them. The CDR3 has 14 amino acids. Germline V lookup: CDR1 SGHAT, CDR2 FQDESV (reference sequence). The chain's CDR3 is CASSLGTGRSEQFF. The CDR3 region has the DNA TGTGCCAGCAGCTTAGGTACAGGGAGGAGTGAGCAGTTCTTC.

The chain couples TRBV7-9 to TRBJ2-7, with 7 bases identical to TRBD2. After removal of 9 bases from V and 6 bases from J, the junction contained 8 bases not matched to a gene. The CDR3 is 12 amino acids. Germline CDR1 reads SEHNR; CDR2 reads FQNEAQ (reference sequence). CDR3 nucleotides: TGTGCCAGTTTGGGGGGGGGAGGCGAGCAGTACTTC. Residues: CASLGGGGEQYF.

This clonotype was recorded once. The chain couples TRBV7-3 to TRBJ2-3; 8 positions match TRBD2. Germline assignment: CDR1 SGHTA and CDR2 FQGTGA. Trimming cost V 6 bases and J 6 bases; bases outside gene matches: 8. The CDR3 sequence is 14 residues long. Here the CDR3 reads CASSQSGGRDTQYF. CDR3 sequence (DNA): TGTGCCAGCAGTCAATCGGGCGGGAGGGATACGCAGTATTTT.

This clonotype was seen only a few times. The rearrangement links TRBV27 to TRBJ2-1; TRBD2 aligns across 7 bases. There are 17 residues in the CDR3. Trimming cost V 2 bases and J 6 bases; bases outside gene matches: 13. CDR1 is MNHEY and CDR2 is SMNVEV in the germline V gene (reference sequence). The DNA of the CDR3 is TGTGCCAGCAGTTTAAGTTTCCGATCGGCTAGCGGCAATGAGCAGTTCTTC. Protein: CASSLSFRSASGNEQFF.

The chain recombines TRBV6-5 with TRBJ2-1, with 8 bases identical to TRBD2. Germline values: CDR1 MNHEY, CDR2 SVGAGI. J gave up 4 bases and V 2 bases, and 4 bases lay outside the gene matches. This CDR3 is 15 amino acids long. The DNA for the CDR3 is TGTGCCAGCAGTTACGCGGGAGGTGGGTACAATGAGCAGTTCTTC. Translation: CASSYAGGGYNEQFF.

V usage is TRBV6-1 and J usage is TRBJ2-6, with D possibly being TRBD1 (6 bases). Trimming took 6 bases from V and 0 from J, leaving 15 bases between them. Germline CDR1 and CDR2: MNHNS and SASEGT. The CDR3 length is 17 residues. CDR3: CASSPGQTGSGANVLTF. The CDR3 nucleotides read TGTGCCAGCAGCCCCGGACAGACCGGCTCTGGGGCCAACGTCCTGACTTTC.

The rearrangement joins TRBV20-1 to TRBJ2-3; D is perhaps TRBD2 (5 bases). V was pared by 2 bases and J by 4 bases, with 10 bases between. Germline lookup yields CDR1 DFQATT and CDR2 SNEGSKA (reference sequence). This CDR3 contains 13 residues. For the CDR3, the DNA is TGCAGTGCTAGATCCGGGAAAGCAGATACGCAGTATTTT. Amino acids: CSARSGKADTQYF.

This clonotype was seen more than once but under ten times. The chain recombines TRBV6-2 or TRBV6-3 with TRBJ2-1; tentative D call: TRBD2 (6 bases). There are 15 residues in the CDR3. Trimming shortened V by 5 bases and J by 10 bases, and 21 bases separated the two germline ends. Per the germline V gene, CDR1 is MNHEY and CDR2 is SVGEGT. The chain's CDR3 is CASSRTNRGAGEQFF. The DNA of the CDR3 is TGTGCCAGCAGTCGCACCAACCGAGGGGCGGGGGAGCAGTTCTTC.

This clonotype was seen a few times. This chain joins TRBV9 and TRBJ2-7; tentative D call: TRBD1 (5 bases). V lost 4 bases and J 0 bases, leaving 14 bases between the germline ends. The germline gives CDR1 SGDLS, CDR2 YYNGEE. The CDR3 is 15 amino acids. CDR3 protein: CASSPLQGSSYEQYF. The CDR3 DNA reads as TGTGCCAGCAGCCCCCTTCAGGGTAGCTCCTACGAGCAGTACTTC.

V is TRBV6-5 and J is TRBJ2-6; 7 bases agree with TRBD1. Unmatched junction bases numbered 6, after V lost 2 bases and J lost 2 bases. The CDR3 extends over 17 amino acids. CDR1 is MNHEY and CDR2 is SVGAGI in the germline V gene. As DNA, the CDR3 is TGTGCCAGCAGTTACCTAGCAGGGGGAGCTGGGGCCAACGTCCTGACTTTC. As protein: CASSYLAGGAGANVLTF.

This clonotype was recorded at least ten times. The V and J genes are TRBV7-9 and TRBJ2-1, with 12 bases fitting TRBD2. The length of the CDR3 is 16 residues. CDR1 and CDR2 (germline): SEHNR, FQNEAQ (reference sequence). Trimming cost V 5 bases and J 2 bases; bases outside gene matches: 4. The CDR3 reads CASSPRLAGAYNEQFF. The CDR3 coding sequence is TGTGCCAGCAGCCCCAGACTAGCGGGGGCCTACAATGAGCAGTTCTTC.

This clonotype was seen only a few times. The rearrangement links TRBV6-5 to TRBJ1-2; D ambiguous. Germline assignment: CDR1 MNHEY and CDR2 SVGAGI. Trimming removed 2 bases from V and 8 bases from J, with 12 bases in between. The CDR3 loop spans 13 amino acids. CDR3 sequence reads: CASSYGVWAGYTF. CDR3 DNA sequence: TGTGCCAGCAGTTACGGCGTTTGGGCGGGCTACACCTTC.

The sample holds a few counts of this clonotype. V usage is TRBV12-3 or TRBV12-4 and J usage is TRBJ1-1; D possibly corresponds to TRBD1 (6 bases). V gave up 0 bases and J gave up 3 bases, with 14 bases separating them. This CDR3 spans 16 amino acids. For the CDR3, the DNA is TGTGCCAGCAGTTTAGCGCTTGACAGGAGATACACTGAAGCTTTCTTT. Translation: CASSLALDRRYTEAFF.

A few counts support this clonotype. The CDR3, as DNA: TGCAGTGCTAGTATCCCTACTAGCGGGGTTACAGATACGCAGTATTTT. This sequence encodes CSASIPTSGVTDTQYF. J is TRBJ2-3 and V is TRBV20-1, with TRBD2 matching over 10 bases. With 3 bases clipped from V and 3 bases from J, the junction kept 9 bases outside the gene matches. The CDR3 is made up of 16 amino acids. CDR1 DFQATT and CDR2 SNEGSKA come from the germline V gene (reference sequence).

The V and J genes are TRBV9 and TRBJ2-7, with 12 positions matching TRBD1. The germline V gene has CDR1 SGDLS and CDR2 YYNGEE. With V trimmed by 0 bases and J by 6 bases, 1 base remained unmatched. The CDR3 has 14 residues. This CDR3 reads CASSVGDRGREQYF. CDR3 bases: TGTGCCAGCAGCGTAGGGGACAGGGGGCGCGAGCAGTACTTC.